This is a list of T cell receptor beta chains from one sample in a study of blood T cell repertoires in COVID-19. Sequencing was performed with immunoSEQ multiplex PCR; in TCRdb, only in-frame clones are kept and a portion is missing. The table records approximately 250,000 clones, less than 95% of them present only once. Sequenced: PBMCs or T cells enriched from blood (not recorded which). These receptors all come from a man aged 35 to 55 who had been exposed to COVID-19. The CDR3 runs from the conserved cysteine through the conserved F or W. D genes are given only for firm matches. Rows may omit the clone size; those that give it use once, few, many or a size class.

>TRBJ2-3|-|TRBV5-6|-
CASSFSSGSTDTQYF
TGTGCCAGCAGCTTCTCGAGCGGGAGCACAGATACGCAGTATTTT
>TRBJ2-5|TRBD1|TRBV9|-
CASSVGEGAGQETQYF
TGTGCCAGCAGCGTAGGAGAGGGGGCAGGTCAAGAGACCCAGTACTTC
>TRBJ1-1|TRBD1|TRBV5-6|-
CASSFGMGQGGEAFF
TGTGCCAGCAGTTTTGGGATGGGACAGGGGGGTGAAGCTTTCTTT
>TRBJ1-5|-|TRBV28|-
CASSTQLNPYSNQPQHF
TGTGCCAGCAGTACACAGCTTAACCCGTATAGCAATCAGCCCCAGCATTTT
>TRBJ2-7|-|TRBV28|-
CASTHSLSYEQYF
TGTGCCAGTACCCACTCGTTATCCTACGAGCAGTACTTC
>TRBJ2-3|TRBD1|TRBV19|-
CASSTHGQGDTQYF
TGTGCCAGTAGTACACACGGACAGGGGGATACGCAGTATTTT
>TRBJ1-4|TRBD1|TRBV30|-
CAWSVATGVNEKLFF
TGTGCCTGGAGTGTAGCGACAGGGGTTAATGAAAAACTGTTTTTT
>TRBJ1-6|TRBD1|TRBV6-5|-
CASTPGQGGSPLHF
TGTGCCAGCACCCCGGGACAGGGAGGTTCACCCCTCCACTTT
>TRBJ1-3|TRBD1|TRBV14|-
CASSQVDRAGGNTIYF
TGTGCCAGCAGCCAAGTGGACAGGGCTGGTGGAAACACCATATATTTT
>TRBJ2-7|-|TRBV14|-
CASSQVGVSYEQYF
TGTGCCAGCAGCCAAGTAGGGGTCTCCTACGAGCAGTACTTC
>TRBJ2-7|-|TRBV27|-
CASSPSVVAEQYF
TGTGCCAGCAGTCCGTCGGTTGTCGCCGAGCAGTACTTC
>TRBJ1-4|-|TRBV6-5|-
CASSYNSDREKLFF
TGTGCCAGCAGTTACAACAGTGACCGTGAAAAACTGTTTTTT
>TRBJ2-5|-|TRBV19|-
CASSSGGSLGETQYF
TGTGCCAGTAGCTCAGGGGGGAGCCTCGGCGAGACCCAGTACTTC
>TRBJ1-2|TRBD1|TRBV9|-
CASSRGTEANYGYTF
TGTGCCAGCAGCAGAGGGACAGAGGCTAACTATGGCTACACCTTC
>TRBJ2-1|TRBD2|TRBV27|-
CASSPGLADNPSYNEQFF
TGTGCCAGCAGTCCGGGACTAGCGGATAATCCCTCCTACAATGAGCAGTTCTTC
>TRBJ2-7|TRBD1|TRBV28|-
CASSLSLFQQQQGRSLYEQYF
TGTGCCAGCAGTTTATCTCTTTTTCAACAACAACAGGGGAGATCCCTCTACGAGCAGTACTTC
>TRBJ2-7|-|TRBV2|-
CASSVSQTFSYEQYF
TGTGCCAGCAGTGTTTCGCAGACATTCTCCTACGAGCAGTACTTC
>TRBJ2-7|TRBD2|TRBV28|-
CASSFGGRAYEQYF
TGTGCCAGCAGTTTCGGCGGGAGGGCATACGAGCAGTACTTC
>TRBJ2-3|-|TRBV6-5|-
CASSSREADSTDTQYF
TGTGCCAGCAGTTCCCGGGAAGCAGATAGCACAGATACGCAGTATTTT
>TRBJ1-2|-|TRBV10-1|-
CASSESRQPGDGYTF
TGCGCCAGCAGTGAGTCGAGGCAACCGGGGGATGGCTACACCTTC
>TRBJ2-5|TRBD1|TRBV18|-
CASSHRDRQETQYF
TGTGCCAGCTCTCACCGGGACAGACAAGAGACCCAGTACTTC
>TRBJ1-2|-|TRBV6-5|-
CASKTGHYSYGYTF
TGTGCCAGCAAGACAGGTCACTATTCCTATGGCTACACCTTC
>TRBJ2-3|TRBD2|TRBV20-1|-
CSASPSGSTDTQYF
TGCAGTGCTAGTCCTAGCGGTAGCACAGATACGCAGTATTTT
>TRBJ2-4|TRBD1|TRBV6-5|-
CASSWTGGGKNIQYF
TGTGCCAGCAGTTGGACAGGGGGAGGCAAAAACATTCAGTACTTC
>TRBJ1-5|-|TRBV18|-
CASSREGGGNQPQHF
TGTGCCAGCTCAAGGGAGGGGGGGGGCAATCAGCCCCAGCATTTT
>TRBJ1-5|-|TRBV19|-
CASSRPGHPNQPQHF
TGTGCCAGTAGTCGTCCGGGACACCCTAATCAGCCCCAGCATTTT
>TRBJ2-7|TRBD1|TRBV3-1/TRBV3-2|few
CASTSDRGEQYF
TGTGCCAGCACCTCTGACAGGGGCGAGCAGTACTTC
>TRBJ2-3|TRBD1|TRBV4-1|-
CASSQPRQGATDTQYF
TGCGCCAGCAGCCAACCCCGACAGGGGGCAACAGATACGCAGTATTTT